This T cell receptor (beta chain) comes out of a study of beta chain features in type 1 diabetes. TCRB transcripts that were expressed got sequenced, as all of the isolated RNA had been reverse transcribed. The method was immunoSEQ multiplex PCR; TCRdb's version includes in-frame clones alone and lacks a portion of them. In the table there are hundreds of thousands of clones, over 9.5% of which are singletons. Study outcomes and limitations: The cDNA sequencing approach could over-represent high-TCR-expressing cells.

CDR1 is SGHNT, CDR2 YENEEA, per germline. Trimming cost V 5 bases and J 7 bases; bases outside gene matches: 7. The CDR3 loop spans 15 amino acids. As to this clone: The antigen is unknown.

This sequence originates from a man between 18 and 35 years old in good health. This chain connects TRBV11-3 to TRBJ2-1; TRBD2 aligns across 11 bases. The sample comprised naive CD4+ T cells from blood. The CDR3 loop is CASSATSGSRNEQFF. CDR3 in DNA: TGTGCCAGCAGCGCCACTAGCGGGAGTCGAAATGAGCAGTTCTTC.